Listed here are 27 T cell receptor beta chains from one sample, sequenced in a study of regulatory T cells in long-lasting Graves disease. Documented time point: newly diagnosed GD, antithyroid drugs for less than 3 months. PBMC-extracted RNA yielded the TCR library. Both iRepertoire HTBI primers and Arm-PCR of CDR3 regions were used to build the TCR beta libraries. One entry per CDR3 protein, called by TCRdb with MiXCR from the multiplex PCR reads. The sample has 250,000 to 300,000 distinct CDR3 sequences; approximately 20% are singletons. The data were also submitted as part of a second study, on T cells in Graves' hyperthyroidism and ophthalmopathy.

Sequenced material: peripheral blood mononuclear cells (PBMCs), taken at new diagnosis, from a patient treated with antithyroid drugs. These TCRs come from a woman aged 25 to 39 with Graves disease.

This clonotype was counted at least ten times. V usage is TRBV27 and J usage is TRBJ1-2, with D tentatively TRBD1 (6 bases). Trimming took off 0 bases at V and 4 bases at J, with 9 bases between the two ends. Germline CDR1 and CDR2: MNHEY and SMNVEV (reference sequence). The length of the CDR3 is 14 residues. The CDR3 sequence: CASSLSGHFYGYTF. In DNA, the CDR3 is TGTGCCAGCAGTTTATCGGGACACTTCTATGGCTACACCTTC.

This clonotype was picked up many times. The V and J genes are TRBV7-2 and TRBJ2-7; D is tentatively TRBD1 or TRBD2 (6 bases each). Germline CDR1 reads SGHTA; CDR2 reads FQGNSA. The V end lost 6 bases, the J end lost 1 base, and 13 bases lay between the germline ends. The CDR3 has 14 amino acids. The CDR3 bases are TGTGCCAGCAGGCCTAGCGACAGGTCCTACGAGCAGTACTTC. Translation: CASRPSDRSYEQYF. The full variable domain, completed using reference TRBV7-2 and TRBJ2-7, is GAGVSQSPSNKVTEKGKDVELRCDPISGHTALYWYRQSLGQGLEFLIYFQGNSAPDKSGLPSDRFSAERTGGSVSTLTIQRTQQEDSAVYLCASRPSDRSYEQYFGPGTRLTVT.

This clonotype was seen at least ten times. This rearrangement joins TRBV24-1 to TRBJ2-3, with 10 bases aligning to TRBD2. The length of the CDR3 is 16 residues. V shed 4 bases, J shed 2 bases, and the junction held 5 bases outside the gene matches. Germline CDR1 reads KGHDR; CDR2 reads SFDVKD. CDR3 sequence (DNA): TGTGCCACCAGTGACCCTACTAGCGGGATCACAGATACGCAGTATTTT. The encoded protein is CATSDPTSGITDTQYF.

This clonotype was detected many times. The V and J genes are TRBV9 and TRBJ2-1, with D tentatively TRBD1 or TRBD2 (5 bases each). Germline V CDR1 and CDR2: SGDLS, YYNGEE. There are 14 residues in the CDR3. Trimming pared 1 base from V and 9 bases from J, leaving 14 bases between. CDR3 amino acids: CASSVYGDPTEQFF. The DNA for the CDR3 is TGTGCCAGCAGCGTATATGGGGACCCCACTGAGCAGTTCTTC.

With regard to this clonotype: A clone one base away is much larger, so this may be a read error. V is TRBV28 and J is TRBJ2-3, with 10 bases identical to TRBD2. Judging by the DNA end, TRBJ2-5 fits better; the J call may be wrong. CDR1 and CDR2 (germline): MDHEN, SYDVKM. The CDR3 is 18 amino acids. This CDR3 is CASSPWVAGGLTGGTQYF. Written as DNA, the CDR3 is TGTGCCAGCAGTCCATGGGTAGCGGGGGGTCTCACCGGTGGGACCCAGTACTTC.

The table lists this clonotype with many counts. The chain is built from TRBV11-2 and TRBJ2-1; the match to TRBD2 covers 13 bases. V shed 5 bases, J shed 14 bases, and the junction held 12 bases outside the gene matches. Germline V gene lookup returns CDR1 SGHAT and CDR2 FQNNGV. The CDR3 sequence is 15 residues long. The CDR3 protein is CASSMGLAGTLDEFF. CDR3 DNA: TGTGCCAGCAGCATGGGACTAGCGGGGACTTTAGATGAGTTCTTC.

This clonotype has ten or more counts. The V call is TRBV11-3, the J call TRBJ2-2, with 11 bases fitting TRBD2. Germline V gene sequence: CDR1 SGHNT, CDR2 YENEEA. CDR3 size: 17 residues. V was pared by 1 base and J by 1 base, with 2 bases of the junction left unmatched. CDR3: CASSLGGTSGNTGELFF. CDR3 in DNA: TGTGCCAGCAGCTTAGGCGGGACTAGCGGGAACACCGGGGAGCTGTTTTTT. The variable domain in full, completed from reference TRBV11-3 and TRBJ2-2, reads EAGVVQSPRYKIIEKKQPVAFWCNPISGHNTLYWYLQNLGQGPELLIRYENEEAVDDSQLPKDRFSAERLKGVDSTLKIQPAELGDSAVYLCASSLGGTSGNTGELFFGEGSRLTVL.

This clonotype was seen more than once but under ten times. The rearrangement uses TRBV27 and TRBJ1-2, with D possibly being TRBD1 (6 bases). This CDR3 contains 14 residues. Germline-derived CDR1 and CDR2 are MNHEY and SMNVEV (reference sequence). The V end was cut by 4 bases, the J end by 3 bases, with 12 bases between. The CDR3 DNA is TGTGCCAGCAGTTCTACAGGGTGGGACTATGGCTACACCTTC. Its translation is CASSSTGWDYGYTF.

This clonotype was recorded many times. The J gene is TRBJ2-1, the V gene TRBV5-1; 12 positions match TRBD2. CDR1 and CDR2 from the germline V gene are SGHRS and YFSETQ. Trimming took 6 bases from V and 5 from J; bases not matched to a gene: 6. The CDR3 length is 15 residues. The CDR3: CASTRTSGVDNEQFF. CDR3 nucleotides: TGCGCCAGCACCAGGACTAGCGGGGTAGACAATGAGCAGTTCTTC.

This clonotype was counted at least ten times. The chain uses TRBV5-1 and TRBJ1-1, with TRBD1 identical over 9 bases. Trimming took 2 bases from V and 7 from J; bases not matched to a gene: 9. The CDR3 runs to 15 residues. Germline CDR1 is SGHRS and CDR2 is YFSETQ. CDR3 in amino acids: CASSLGQGKGDEAFF. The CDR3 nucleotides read TGCGCCAGCAGCTTAGGACAGGGGAAGGGGGATGAAGCTTTCTTT.

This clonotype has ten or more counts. The CDR3 loop is CSARDGGSRGAVFSYEQYF. The CDR3 coding sequence is TGCAGTGCTAGAGATGGGGGTTCGCGGGGCGCGGTTTTCTCCTACGAGCAGTACTTC. The rearrangement uses TRBV20-1 and TRBJ2-7, with D perhaps TRBD2 (6 bases). V was pared by 0 bases and J by 0 bases, with 24 bases between. This CDR3 region has 19 residues. Germline values: CDR1 DFQATT, CDR2 SNEGSKA (reference sequence).

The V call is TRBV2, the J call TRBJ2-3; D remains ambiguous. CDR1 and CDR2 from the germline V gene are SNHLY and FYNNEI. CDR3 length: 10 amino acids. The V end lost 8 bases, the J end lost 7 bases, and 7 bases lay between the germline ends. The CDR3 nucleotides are TGTGCCAGCCTAAAGTATACGCAGTATTTT. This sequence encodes CASLKYTQYF.

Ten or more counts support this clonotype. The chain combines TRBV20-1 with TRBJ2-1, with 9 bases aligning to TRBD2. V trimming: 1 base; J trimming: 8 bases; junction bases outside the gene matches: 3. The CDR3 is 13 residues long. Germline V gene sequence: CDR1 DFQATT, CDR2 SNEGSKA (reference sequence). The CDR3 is CSARVTSGHEQFF. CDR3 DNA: TGCAGTGCTAGAGTAACTAGCGGGCATGAGCAGTTCTTC.

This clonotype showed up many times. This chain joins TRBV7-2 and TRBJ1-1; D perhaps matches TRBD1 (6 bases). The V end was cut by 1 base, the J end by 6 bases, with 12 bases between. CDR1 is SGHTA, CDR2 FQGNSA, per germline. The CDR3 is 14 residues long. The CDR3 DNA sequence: TGTGCCAGCAGCTTAGACAGGGTAAACCCTGAAGCTTTCTTT. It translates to CASSLDRVNPEAFF.

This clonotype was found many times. CDR3 protein: CASSQEGRASYSGNTIYF. CDR3 DNA sequence: TGCGCCAGCAGCCAAGAAGGGAGGGCCAGTTACTCTGGAAACACCATATATTTT. The V gene is TRBV4-1, the J gene TRBJ1-3; D is uncertain. Germline CDR1 MGHRA, CDR2 YSYEKL. V was clipped by 0 bases and J by 0 bases, with 15 bases between them. CDR3 length: 18 residues.

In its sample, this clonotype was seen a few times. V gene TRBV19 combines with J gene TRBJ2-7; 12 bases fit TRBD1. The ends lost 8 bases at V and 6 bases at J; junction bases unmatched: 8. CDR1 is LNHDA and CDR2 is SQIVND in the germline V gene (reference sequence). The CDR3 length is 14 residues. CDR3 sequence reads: CASGDRGPLGEQYF. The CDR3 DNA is TGTGCCAGTGGGGACAGGGGGCCCCTAGGCGAGCAGTACTTC.

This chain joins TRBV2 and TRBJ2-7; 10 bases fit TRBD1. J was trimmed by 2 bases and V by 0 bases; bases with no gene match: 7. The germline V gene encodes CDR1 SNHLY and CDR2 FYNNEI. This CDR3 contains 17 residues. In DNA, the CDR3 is TGTGCCAGCAGTGAAGCGCAGGGGACAGGGGTAGCCTACGAGCAGTACTTC. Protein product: CASSEAQGTGVAYEQYF.

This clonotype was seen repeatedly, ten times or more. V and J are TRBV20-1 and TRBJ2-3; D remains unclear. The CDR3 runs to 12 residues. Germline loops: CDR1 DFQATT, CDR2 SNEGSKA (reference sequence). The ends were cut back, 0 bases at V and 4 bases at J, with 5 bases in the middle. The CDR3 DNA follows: TGCAGTGCTAGAGATACAGCAGATACGCAGTATTTT. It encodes CSARDTADTQYF.

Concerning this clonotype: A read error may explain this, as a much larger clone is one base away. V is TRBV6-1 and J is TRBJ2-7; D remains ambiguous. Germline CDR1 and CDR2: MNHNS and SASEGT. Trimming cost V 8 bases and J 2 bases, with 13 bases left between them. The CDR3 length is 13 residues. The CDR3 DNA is TGTGCCAGCTCGGACGCCGGCCCCTACGAGCAGTACTTC. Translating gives CASSDAGPYEQYF.

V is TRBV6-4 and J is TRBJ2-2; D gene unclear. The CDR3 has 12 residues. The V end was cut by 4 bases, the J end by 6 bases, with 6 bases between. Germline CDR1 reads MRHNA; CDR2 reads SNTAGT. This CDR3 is CASSGVSGELFF. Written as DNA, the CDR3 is TGTGCCAGCAGTGGGGTCTCCGGGGAGCTGTTTTTT.

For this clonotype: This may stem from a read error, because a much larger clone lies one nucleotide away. The CDR3 bases are TGCAGTGCTAGAGAGGATACGAACATTGAAGCTTTCTTT. It codes for CSAREDTNIEAFF. The chain couples TRBV20-1 to TRBJ1-1, with D uncertain. The CDR3 has 13 residues. Looked up from germline, CDR1 is DFQATT and CDR2 is SNEGSKA (reference sequence).

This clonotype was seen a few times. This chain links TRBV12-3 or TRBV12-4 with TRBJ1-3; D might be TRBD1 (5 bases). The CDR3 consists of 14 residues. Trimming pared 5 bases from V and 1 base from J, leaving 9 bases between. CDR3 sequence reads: CASSIDSSGNTIYF. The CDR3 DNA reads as TGTGCCAGCAGTATCGACAGTTCTGGAAACACCATATATTTT.

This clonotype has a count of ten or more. The CDR3, as DNA: TGTGCCAGCAGAGGGGAGGTGGGGATTGGGGATACGCAGTATTTT. Its protein is CASRGEVGIGDTQYF. The rearrangement uses TRBV6-1 and TRBJ2-3; D perhaps matches TRBD2 (6 bases). With 6 bases removed from V and 6 bases from J, the gap between germline ends came to 19 bases. Germline lookup yields CDR1 MNHNS and CDR2 SASEGT. CDR3 length: 15 residues.

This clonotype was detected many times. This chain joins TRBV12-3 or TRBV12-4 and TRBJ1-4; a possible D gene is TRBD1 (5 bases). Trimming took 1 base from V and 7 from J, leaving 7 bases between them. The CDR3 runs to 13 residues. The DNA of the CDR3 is TGTGCCAGCAGTTTAGGGGGACGTGAAAAACTGTTTTTT. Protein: CASSLGGREKLFF.

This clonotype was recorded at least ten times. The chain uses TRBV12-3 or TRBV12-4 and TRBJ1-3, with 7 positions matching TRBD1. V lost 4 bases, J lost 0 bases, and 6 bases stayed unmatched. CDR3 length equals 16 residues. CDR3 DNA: TGTGCCAGCAGTTCCACCTGGACAGGCTCTGGAAACACCATATATTTT. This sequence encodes CASSSTWTGSGNTIYF.

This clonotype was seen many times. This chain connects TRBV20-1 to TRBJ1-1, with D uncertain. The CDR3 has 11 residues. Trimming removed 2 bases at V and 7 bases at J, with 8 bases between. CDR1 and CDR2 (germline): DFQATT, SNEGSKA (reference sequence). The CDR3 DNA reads TGCAGTGCTAGAAGCACATTTGAAGCTTTCTTT. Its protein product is CSARSTFEAFF.

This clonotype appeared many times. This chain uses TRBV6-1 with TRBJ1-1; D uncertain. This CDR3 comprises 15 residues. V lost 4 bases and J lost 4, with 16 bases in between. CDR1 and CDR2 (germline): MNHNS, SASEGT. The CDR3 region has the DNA TGTGCCAGCAGTGCCCCCTGGAATTCGGGCACTGAAGCTTTCTTT. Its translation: CASSAPWNSGTEAFF.